The entry below describes one T cell receptor beta chain. Antigen unknown. 5'RACE, which relied on constant-segment primers, yielded TCR alpha and TCR beta cDNA libraries carrying sample barcodes and UMIs. From the 5' RACE reads, TCRdb called clonotypes with MiXCR, one entry per CDR3 protein. This sample has 40,000 to 55,000 distinct CDR3 sequences, with approximately 12% found just once. The data belong to a study of T-cell memory formation after mild COVID-19. Broader study findings: Shrinking CD4+ clones resided mostly in CM and EM, and CD8+ ones in EMRA. Later expanders leaned CD4+, whereas clones that contracted between day 15 and 85 were balanced CD4/CD8.

Trimming cost V 4 bases and J 4 bases, with 12 bases left between them. This CDR3 comprises 15 residues. Germline V gives CDR1 SGHDT, CDR2 YYEEEE. Sequencing used PBMCs or a T cell subset sorted from them (not recorded which). This TCR derives from a man aged 18 to 30 who had mild COVID-19 (a few samples of this study predate the infection). Cell type and time point are not known. This chain connects TRBV5-6 to TRBJ2-6; no definite D call. The CDR3 DNA reads as TGTGCCAGCAGCCCGGAGCGAGAGGGGGCCAACGTCCTGACTTTC. Translating it yields CASSPEREGANVLTF.